This T cell receptor beta chain was identified in a study of shared clonotypes between healthy human individuals. Overall study results and limits: Depth of sequencing was expected to influence donor clonotype sharing.

The data were produced by immunoSEQ multiplex PCR, yet TCRdb's version contains in-frame clones alone and is incomplete. The sample contains around 990,000 clones, about 80% of which appear only once. Points on this clone: Its specificity is not known.

Per germline, CDR1 MNHEY and CDR2 SVGAGI. V was cut by 2 bases and J by 5 bases, with 12 bases left in between. This CDR3 region has 15 residues. Sequencing was carried out using memory CD4+ T cells from PBMCs. Subset denoted: CD45RA-negative fraction. The receptor was isolated from a young man in good health. Some clones in this sample may be carry-over from other donors' samples. The V call is TRBV6-5, the J call TRBJ2-2, with D maybe TRBD2 (6 bases). The CDR3 here is CASSYQTSMTGELFF. CDR3 bases: TGTGCCAGCAGTTACCAGACTAGTATGACCGGGGAGCTGTTTTTT.